These 16 T cell receptor beta chains originate from one sample sequenced in a study of T cells in women clearing cervical HPV infection. The assay was immunoSEQ multiplex PCR, and TCRdb's table has in-frame clones only and misses some. The sample has 25,000 to 35,000 clones, and its top ten clones hold 22%. Sample: blood buffy coat. All receptors derive from a woman between 18 and 70 years old with a cervical HPV16 infection that either progressed to CIN3+ or cleared (not recorded which).

For this clone: Germline and junction disagree at one end, which may indicate a read error. The read terminates 3 residues before the CDR3 end, so the remaining end is supplied by the germline J gene. The chain joins TRBV18 to TRBJ2-3; D unclear. In germline, CDR1 is KGHSH, CDR2 LQKENI. This CDR3 comprises 13 residues. The sequenced part of the CDR3 DNA is TGTGCCAACTCACCCACACACACAGATACG. Its protein product is CANSPTHTDT. In full, the CDR3 is CANSPTHTDTQYF. The whole variable domain, filled in from reference TRBV18 and TRBJ2-3, reads NAGVMQNPRHLVRRRGQEARLRCSPMKGHSHVYWYRQLPEEGLKFMVYLQKENIIDESGMPKERFSAEFPKEGPSILRIQQVVRGDSAAYFCANSPTHTDTQYFGPGTRLTVL.

A note on this clone: The sequenced fragment ends 3 residues before the CDR3 boundary, so the rest is inferred from the germline J gene. The chain has TRBV2 and TRBJ2-1; TRBD2 matches 9 bases. Germline lookup yields CDR1 SNHLY and CDR2 FYNNEI. CDR3 size: 14 residues. J was trimmed by 9 bases and V by 7 bases; bases with no gene match: 10. Incomplete CDR3 DNA: TGTGCCAGCAAGGTGACTAGCGGTGTTGGTGAG. Translation: CASKVTSGVGE. Given in full, the CDR3 is CASKVTSGVGEQFF.

Notes on this clone: The CDR3 is cut off 3 residues early in the read; its end comes from the germline J gene. The V gene is TRBV19, the J gene TRBJ2-7; 8 bases match TRBD2. In germline, CDR1 is LNHDA, CDR2 SQIVND (reference sequence). The trim removed 5 bases at V and 3 bases at J, leaving 12 bases unmatched. CDR3 length: 16 residues. CDR3 DNA (partial): TGTGCCAGTAGTCCCCGGGGGGGCGGGACTCACTACGAG. It yields the protein CASSPRGGGTHYE. The entire CDR3 is CASSPRGGGTHYEQYF.

As to this clone: The DNA ends 3 residues before the CDR3 does, and the rest of the CDR3 is filled in from the germline J gene. V usage is TRBV18 and J usage is TRBJ1-2; D is ambiguous. Germline assignment: CDR1 KGHSH and CDR2 LQKENI. This CDR3 is 14 amino acids long. CDR3 loop: CASSPPSAGDTYTF. Partial CDR3 DNA: TGTGCCAGCTCACCACCTAGCGCTGGGGATACC.

In the case of this clone: From the germline J gene comes the end of the CDR3, since the read stops 3 residues before it. V and J are TRBV20-1 and TRBJ2-1; 9 positions agree with TRBD2. The CDR3 extends over 15 amino acids. J lost 7 bases, V lost 5 bases, and 12 bases had no gene match. Germline-derived CDR1 and CDR2 are DFQATT and SNEGSKA (reference sequence). The CDR3 DNA, read in part, is TGCAGTGCTGCGCCTCTAGCGGGAATAGCTAATGAG. Protein product: CSAAPLAGIANE. The entire CDR3 protein reads CSAAPLAGIANEQFF.

In regard to this clone: The read falls 3 residues short of the CDR3 end, and the missing part is taken from the germline J gene. The chain couples TRBV2 to TRBJ2-1; 9 bases are a match to TRBD2. The germline V gene has CDR1 SNHLY and CDR2 FYNNEI. This CDR3 contains 16 residues. V was pared by 3 bases and J by 8 bases, with 11 bases of the junction left unmatched. CDR3 sequence: CASSDPGLAGEHEQFF. The part of the CDR3 DNA that was read is TGTGCCAGCAGTGACCCGGGGTTAGCGGGAGAACATGAG. Drawing the rest from reference TRBV2 and TRBJ2-1, the complete variable domain is EPEVTQTPSHQVTQMGQEVILRCVPISNHLYFYWYRQILGQKVEFLVSFYNNEISEKSEIFDDQFSVERPDGSNFTLKIRSTKLEDSAMYFCASSDPGLAGEHEQFFGPGTRLTVL.

A note on this clone: The read gets to within 3 residues of the CDR3 end, and the germline J gene fills in the rest. The chain joins TRBV20-1 to TRBJ2-2; a weak D match, TRBD1 (5 bases). This CDR3 has 13 amino acids. Per germline, CDR1 DFQATT and CDR2 SNEGSKA (reference sequence). CDR3 amino acids: CSARAQEWEKLFF. CDR3 DNA (partial): TGCAGTGCTAGAGCACAGGAGTGGGAAAAG.

Points on this clone: The read halts 3 residues ahead of the CDR3 end, with the missing end drawn from the germline J gene. The J gene is TRBJ2-7, the V gene TRBV2; the match to TRBD1 covers 7 bases. Looked up from germline, CDR1 is SNHLY and CDR2 is FYNNEI. J gave up 6 bases and V 7 bases, and 12 bases lay outside the gene matches. The CDR3 is made up of 14 amino acids. Partial CDR3 DNA: TGTGCCAGCACCCAAACAGGGGTAACCGGCGAG. As protein: CASTQTGVTGE. In full, the CDR3 is CASTQTGVTGEQYF.

As for this clone: The missing CDR3 end, 3 residues past where the read stops, is filled in from the germline J gene. The V and J genes are TRBV29-1 and TRBJ1-1; 10 bases line up with TRBD1. The CDR3 extends over 13 amino acids. Germline V gene data show CDR1 as SQVTM and CDR2 as ANQGSEA. J was trimmed by 6 bases and V by 7 bases; bases with no gene match: 8. Partial CDR3 DNA: TGCAGCGCTACTCGGGACAGGGGATCTGAA. Its protein is CSATRDRGSE. The complete CDR3 reads CSATRDRGSEAFF.

Points on this clone: The read ends 3 residues shy of where the CDR3 ends; the end is completed using the germline J gene. The J gene is TRBJ2-5, the V gene TRBV30, with D maybe TRBD1 (6 bases). Germline CDR1 GTSNPN, CDR2 SVGIG (reference sequence). The germline V and J ends were trimmed by 0 bases and 6 bases, with 11 bases remaining between them. This CDR3 region has 13 residues. CDR3 protein: CAWSVAGGQTQYF. The covered CDR3 bases are TGTGCCTGGAGTGTTGCTGGGGGCCAGACC.

A remark on this clone: The CDR3 goes on 3 residues after the read ends, and that part is filled in from the germline J gene. The chain employs TRBV19 and TRBJ2-5; 7 bases match TRBD2. The CDR3 has 17 amino acids. Germline values: CDR1 LNHDA, CDR2 SQIVND (reference sequence). The J segment lost 1 base and the V segment lost 4 bases, leaving 12 bases of the junction unmatched. The DNA read from the CDR3 is TGTGCCAGTAGTAAATCGGTATCGGCTAGCGGCCAAGAGACC. This codes for CASSKSVSASGQET. The complete CDR3 sequence is CASSKSVSASGQETQYF. Together with reference TRBV19 and TRBJ2-5, the CDR3 gives the full variable domain: DGGITQSPKYLFRKEGQNVTLSCEQNLNHDAMYWYRQDPGQGLRLIYYSQIVNDFQKGDIAEGYSVSREKKESFPLTVTSAQKNPTAFYLCASSKSVSASGQETQYFGPGTRLLVL.

CDR3 in amino acids: CAWAGDHYEQYF. CDR3 DNA, as far as it was read: TGTGCCTGGGCGGGAGACCACTACGAG. This chain uses TRBV2 with TRBJ2-7, with 7 bases matching TRBD2. The CDR3 goes on 3 residues after the read ends, and that part is filled in from the germline J gene. The CDR3 runs to 12 residues. The germline gives CDR1 SNHLY, CDR2 FYNNEI. Losses at the gene ends were 11 bases for V and 3 bases for J; bases not matched to a gene: 7.

Comment on this clone: The CDR3 goes on 3 residues after the read ends, and that part is filled in from the germline J gene. The chain employs TRBV5-1 and TRBJ2-7; 7 bases fit TRBD2. Germline CDR1 is SGHRS and CDR2 is YFSETQ. The CDR3 contains 15 residues. The V gene end was trimmed by 5 bases and the J gene end by 0 bases; junction bases not matched to a gene: 8. The CDR3 here is CASSETSRSSYEQYF. The CDR3 DNA, read in part, is TGCGCCAGCAGTGAGACTAGCCGGAGCTCCTACGAG. Drawing the rest from reference TRBV5-1 and TRBJ2-7, the complete variable domain is KAGVTQTPRYLIKTRGQQVTLSCSPISGHRSVSWYQQTPGQGLQFLFEYFSETQRNKGNFPGRFSGRQFSNSRSEMNVSTLELGDSALYLCASSETSRSSYEQYFGPGTRLTVT.

A remark on this clone: The read falls 3 residues short of the CDR3 end, and the missing part is taken from the germline J gene. The V call is TRBV2, the J call TRBJ2-3; the match to TRBD2 covers 11 bases. CDR3 size: 16 residues. The V gene's germline CDR1 is SNHLY and CDR2 FYNNEI. V shed 1 base, J shed 4 bases, and the junction held 4 bases outside the gene matches. The sequenced part of the CDR3 DNA is TGTGCCAGCAGTGAAGAGACTAGCGGGATTTCAGATACG. It translates to CASSEETSGISDT. In full, the CDR3 reads CASSEETSGISDTQYF.

With regard to this clone: From the germline J gene comes the end of the CDR3, since the read stops 3 residues before it. This chain joins TRBV14 and TRBJ1-4, with TRBD1 identical over 10 bases. This CDR3 is 15 amino acids long. The J segment lost 7 bases and the V segment lost 3 bases, leaving 5 bases of the junction unmatched. The V gene's germline CDR1 is SGHDN and CDR2 FVKESK. CDR3 DNA, as far as it was read: TGTGCCAGCAGCCACCGGACAGGGGGGACTGAAAAA. Translated, it gives CASSHRTGGTEK. The full CDR3 protein is CASSHRTGGTEKLFF.

About this clone: From the germline J gene comes the end of the CDR3, since the read stops 3 residues before it. V usage is TRBV11-2 and J usage is TRBJ1-1, with D perhaps TRBD1 (5 bases). This CDR3 has 13 residues. Germline V lookup: CDR1 SGHAT, CDR2 FQNNGV. Deletions cut 5 bases from V and 4 bases from J, with 11 bases between. CDR3 protein: CASSIQGITEAFF. The part of the CDR3 DNA that was read is TGTGCCAGCAGCATCCAGGGTATCACTGAA.